This T cell receptor beta chain was sequenced in a study of cytomegalovirus exposure and HLA in healthy donors. Broader study findings: It was 164 TCR beta chains that were listed as cytomegalovirus-associated.

With respect to this clone: Its antigen is not identified.

The CDR3 is 15 residues long. The V segment lost 3 bases and the J segment 8 bases; nucleotides outside the gene matches: 6. Germline V lookup: CDR1 SEHNR, CDR2 FQNEAQ (reference sequence). Primers: 60 Vbeta forward and 13 Jbeta reverse. This table comes from immunoSEQ multiplex PCR, and its TCRdb copy is limited to in-frame clones, with some not included. The table lists about 190,000 clones, 10% to 15% of them singletons, with more than 7% in the top ten. Sequenced material: PBMCs. The TCR originated in a middle-aged man in good health and CMV-seropositive. V and J are TRBV7-9 and TRBJ2-1; 11 bases map to TRBD2. The CDR3 DNA reads TGTGCCAGCAGCTTTGATAGCGGGGGGGCAGATGAGCAGTTCTTC. Its translation: CASSFDSGGADEQFF.